This T cell receptor (beta chain) comes out of a study of CD8+CD57+ T cells in acquired aplastic anemia. Study as a whole: CD4+ cells from healthy donors averaged approximately 11 million reads. The study's findings and limits: The CD8+ Simpson's diversity of patients and controls was not significantly different. The same twenty-nine CD8+ CDR3 sequences occurred in patients and in controls.

On this clonotype itself: Its antigen is not known.

In germline, CDR1 is SGHTA, CDR2 FQGTGA. This CDR3 is built from 12 residues. V dropped 4 bases and J dropped 4 bases, with 4 bases sitting between them. Both TCR beta VDJ combination and CDR3 sequence profiling were carried out. Genomic DNA was the template for this profiling. Using its own MiXCR run on the reads, TCRdb lists one record per CDR3 protein. The data contain 100,000 to 150,000 distinct CDR3 sequences, around 50% of them singletons. This clonotype was sampled from a human donor in good health, serving as a control. The sample consisted of sorted CD4+, CD8+, or CD8+CD57+ T cells (not recorded which) from PBMCs. V usage is TRBV7-3 and J usage is TRBJ2-2; the D is unclear. CDR3 region: CASSYATGELFF. The CDR3 coding sequence is TGTGCCAGCAGCTATGCCACCGGGGAGCTGTTTTTT.